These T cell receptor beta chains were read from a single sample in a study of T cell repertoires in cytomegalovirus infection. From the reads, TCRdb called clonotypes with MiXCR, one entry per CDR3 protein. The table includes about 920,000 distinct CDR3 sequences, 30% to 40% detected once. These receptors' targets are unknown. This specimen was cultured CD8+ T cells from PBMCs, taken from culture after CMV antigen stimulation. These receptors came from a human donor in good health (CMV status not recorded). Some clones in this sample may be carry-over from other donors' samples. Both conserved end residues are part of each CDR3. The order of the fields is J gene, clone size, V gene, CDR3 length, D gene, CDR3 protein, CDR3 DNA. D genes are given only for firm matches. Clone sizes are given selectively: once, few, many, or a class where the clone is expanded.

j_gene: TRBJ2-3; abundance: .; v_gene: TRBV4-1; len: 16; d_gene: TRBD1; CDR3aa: CASSQVGQGITDTQYF; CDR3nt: TGCGCCAGCAGCCAAGTAGGACAGGGGATTACAGATACGCAGTATTTT
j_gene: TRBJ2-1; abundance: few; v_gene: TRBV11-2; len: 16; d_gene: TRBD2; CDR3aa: CASSLWTSGGPNEQFF; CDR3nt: TGTGCCAGCAGCTTATGGACTAGCGGGGGGCCGAATGAGCAGTTCTTC
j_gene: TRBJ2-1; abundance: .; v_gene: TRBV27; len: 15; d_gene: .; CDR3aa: CASSPGNYPRNEQFF; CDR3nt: TGTGCCAGCAGCCCCGGGAATTACCCCAGGAATGAGCAGTTCTTC
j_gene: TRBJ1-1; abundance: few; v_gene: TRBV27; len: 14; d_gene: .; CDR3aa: CASSLSAFSPEAFF; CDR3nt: TGTGCCAGCAGTTTATCGGCATTCTCACCTGAAGCTTTCTTT
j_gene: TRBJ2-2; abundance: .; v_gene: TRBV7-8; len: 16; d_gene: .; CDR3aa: CASTQPGMRNTGELFF; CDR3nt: TGTGCCAGCACCCAACCCGGAATGCGGAACACCGGGGAGCTGTTTTTT
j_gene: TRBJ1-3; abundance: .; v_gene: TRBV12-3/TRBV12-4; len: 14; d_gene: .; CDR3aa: CASSFRDVGNTIYF; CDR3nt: TGTGCCAGCAGTTTCCGGGATGTCGGAAACACCATATATTTT
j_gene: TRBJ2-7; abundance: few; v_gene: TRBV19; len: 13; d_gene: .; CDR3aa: CASPQGRAYEQYF; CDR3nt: TGTGCCAGCCCTCAGGGCAGGGCCTACGAGCAGTACTTC
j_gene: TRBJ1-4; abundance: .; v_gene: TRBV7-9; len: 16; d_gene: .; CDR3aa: CASSLLAQGLNEKLFF; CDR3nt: TGTGCCAGCAGCTTACTGGCGCAGGGGCTTAATGAAAAACTGTTTTTT
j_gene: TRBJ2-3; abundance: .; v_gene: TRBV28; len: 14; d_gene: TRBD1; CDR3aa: CASRLDRVTDTQYF; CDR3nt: TGTGCCAGCAGGTTAGACAGGGTCACAGATACGCAGTATTTT
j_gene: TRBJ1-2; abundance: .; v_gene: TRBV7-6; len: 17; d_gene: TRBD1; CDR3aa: CASRGFPLGTGNHGYTF; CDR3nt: TGTGCCAGCAGGGGGTTTCCACTCGGGACAGGGAATCATGGCTACACCTTC
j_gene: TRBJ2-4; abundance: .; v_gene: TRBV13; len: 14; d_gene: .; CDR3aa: CASSTPLGGNIQYF; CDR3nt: TGTGCCAGCAGCACCCCCCTGGGGGGAAACATTCAGTACTTC
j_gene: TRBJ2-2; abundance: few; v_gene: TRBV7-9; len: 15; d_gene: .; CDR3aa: CASSQKISGTRKLFF; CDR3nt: TGTGCCAGCAGTCAAAAAATCTCGGGAACCCGGAAGCTGTTTTTT
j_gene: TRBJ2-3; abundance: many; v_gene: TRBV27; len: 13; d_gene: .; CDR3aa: CASSLSRTDTQYF; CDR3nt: TGTGCCAGCAGTTTATCGAGAACAGATACGCAGTATTTT
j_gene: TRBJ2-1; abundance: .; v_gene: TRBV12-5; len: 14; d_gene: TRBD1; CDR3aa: CASGLVQGQSGQFF; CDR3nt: TGTGCTAGTGGTTTGGTACAGGGGCAATCGGGGCAGTTCTTC
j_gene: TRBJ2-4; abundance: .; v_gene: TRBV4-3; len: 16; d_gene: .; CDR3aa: CASSQDSGRGVNIQYF; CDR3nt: TGCGCCAGCAGCCAAGACTCTGGCAGGGGAGTGAACATTCAGTACTTC
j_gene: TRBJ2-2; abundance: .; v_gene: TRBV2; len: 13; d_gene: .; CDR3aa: CASSERVTGELFF; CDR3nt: TGTGCCAGCAGTGAGAGGGTCACCGGGGAGCTGTTTTTT
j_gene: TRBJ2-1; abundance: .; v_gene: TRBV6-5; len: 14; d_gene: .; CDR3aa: CASSYGGGTNEQFF; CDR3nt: TGTGCCAGCAGTTATGGCGGAGGGACCAATGAGCAGTTCTTC
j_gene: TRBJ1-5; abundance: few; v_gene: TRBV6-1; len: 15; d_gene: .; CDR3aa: CASSQLKNSNQPQHF; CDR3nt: TGTGCCAGCAGCCAGCTCAAGAATAGCAATCAGCCCCAGCATTTT
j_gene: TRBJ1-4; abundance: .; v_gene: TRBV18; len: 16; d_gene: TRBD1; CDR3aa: CASSPPDRVDVEKLFF; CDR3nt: TGTGCCAGCTCACCCCCGGACAGGGTAGACGTTGAAAAACTGTTTTTT
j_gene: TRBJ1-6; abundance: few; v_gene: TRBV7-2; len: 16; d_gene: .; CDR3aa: CASSLWPAYYNSPLHF; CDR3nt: TGTGCCAGCAGCTTGTGGCCGGCATATTATAATTCACCCCTCCACTTT
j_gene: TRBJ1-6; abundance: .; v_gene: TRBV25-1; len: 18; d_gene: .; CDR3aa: CASSESPRDRGYNSPLHF; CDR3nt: TGTGCCAGCAGTGAATCACCCAGGGATAGGGGCTATAATTCACCCCTCCACTTT
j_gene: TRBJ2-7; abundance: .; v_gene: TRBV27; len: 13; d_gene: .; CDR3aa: CASFTGTLNEQYF; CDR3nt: TGTGCCTCTTTTACCGGGACTCTCAACGAGCAGTACTTC
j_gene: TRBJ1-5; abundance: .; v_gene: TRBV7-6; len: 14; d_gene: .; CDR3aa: CASSLAGADQPQHF; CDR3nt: TGTGCCAGCAGCTTAGCGGGGGCGGATCAGCCCCAGCATTTT
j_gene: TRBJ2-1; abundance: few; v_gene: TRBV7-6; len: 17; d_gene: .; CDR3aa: CASSLVEGAWGYNEQFF; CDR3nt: TGTGCCAGCAGCTTAGTGGAGGGGGCTTGGGGTTACAATGAGCAGTTCTTC
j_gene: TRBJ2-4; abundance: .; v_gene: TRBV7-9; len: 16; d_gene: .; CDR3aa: CASSSGEVLVKNIQYF; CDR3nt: TGTGCCAGCAGCTCAGGGGAGGTGTTGGTCAAAAACATTCAGTACTTC
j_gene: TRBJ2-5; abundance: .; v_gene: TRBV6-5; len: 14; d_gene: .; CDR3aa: CASSYGTGRETQYF; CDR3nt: TGTGCCAGCAGTTACGGGACTGGGCGAGAGACCCAGTACTTC
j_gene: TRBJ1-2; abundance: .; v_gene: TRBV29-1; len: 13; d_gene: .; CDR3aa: CSVTGQPNYGYTF; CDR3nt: TGCAGCGTCACAGGACAACCAAACTATGGCTACACCTTC
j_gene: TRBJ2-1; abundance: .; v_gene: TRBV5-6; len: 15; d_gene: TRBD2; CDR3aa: CASDPSGGTPREEFF; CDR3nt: TGTGCCAGCGATCCTAGCGGGGGCACCCCGAGGGAGGAGTTCTTC
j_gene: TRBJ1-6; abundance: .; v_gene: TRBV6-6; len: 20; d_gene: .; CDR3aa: CASSYSVRVVGRGANSPLHF; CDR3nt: TGTGCCAGCAGTTACTCGGTCCGAGTCGTCGGCCGGGGGGCAAATTCACCCCTCCACTTT
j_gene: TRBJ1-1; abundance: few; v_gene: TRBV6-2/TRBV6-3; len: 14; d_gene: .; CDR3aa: CASSLMGSNTEAFF; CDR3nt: TGTGCCAGCAGTTTAATGGGATCGAACACTGAAGCTTTCTTT
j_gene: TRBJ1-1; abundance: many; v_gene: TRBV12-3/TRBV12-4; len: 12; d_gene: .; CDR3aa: CASSFWGTEAFF; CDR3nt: TGTGCCAGCAGTTTTTGGGGCACTGAAGCTTTCTTT
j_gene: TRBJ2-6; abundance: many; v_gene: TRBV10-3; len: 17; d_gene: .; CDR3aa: CAIRRDGSSSGANVLTF; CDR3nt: TGTGCCATCAGAAGGGACGGATCCTCCTCTGGGGCCAACGTCCTGACTTTC
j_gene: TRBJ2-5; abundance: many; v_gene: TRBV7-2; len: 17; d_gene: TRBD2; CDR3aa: CASSLELAGGIQETQYF; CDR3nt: TGTGCCAGCAGCTTAGAACTAGCGGGGGGGATTCAAGAGACCCAGTACTTC
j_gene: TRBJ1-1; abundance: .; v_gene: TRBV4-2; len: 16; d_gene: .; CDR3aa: CASSQDPLGGNTEAFF; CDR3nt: TGTGCCAGCAGCCAAGATCCGTTAGGGGGGAACACTGAAGCTTTCTTT
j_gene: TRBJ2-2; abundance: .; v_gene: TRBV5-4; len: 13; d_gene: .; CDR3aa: CASSPQPPGELFF; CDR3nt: TGTGCCAGCAGCCCACAGCCCCCCGGGGAGCTGTTTTTT
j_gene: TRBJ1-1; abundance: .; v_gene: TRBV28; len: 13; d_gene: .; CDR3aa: CASSFTMDVEAFF; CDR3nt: TGTGCCAGCAGTTTCACCATGGACGTCGAAGCTTTCTTT
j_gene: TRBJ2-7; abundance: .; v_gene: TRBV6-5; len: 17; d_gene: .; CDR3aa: CASSHWDRQVIAYEQYF; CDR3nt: TGTGCCAGCAGTCACTGGGACCGTCAAGTAATTGCCTACGAGCAGTACTTC
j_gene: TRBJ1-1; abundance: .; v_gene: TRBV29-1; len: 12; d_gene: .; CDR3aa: CSVLLQGYEAFF; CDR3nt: TGCAGCGTCCTGTTACAGGGATATGAAGCTTTCTTT
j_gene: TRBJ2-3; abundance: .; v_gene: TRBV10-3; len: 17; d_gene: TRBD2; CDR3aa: CAISDSGTSGELDTQYF; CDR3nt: TGTGCCATCAGTGATTCCGGGACTAGCGGGGAGTTAGATACGCAGTATTTT
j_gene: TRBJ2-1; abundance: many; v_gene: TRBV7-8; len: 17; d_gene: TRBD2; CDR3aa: CASSLVITSAWRDEQFF; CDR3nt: TGTGCCAGCAGCTTAGTGATTACTAGCGCCTGGCGGGATGAGCAGTTCTTC
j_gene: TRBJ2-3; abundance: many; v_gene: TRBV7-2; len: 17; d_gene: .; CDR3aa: CASSFQGGLSAKDTQYF; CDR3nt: TGTGCCAGCAGCTTCCAAGGGGGGCTGTCTGCCAAAGATACGCAGTATTTT
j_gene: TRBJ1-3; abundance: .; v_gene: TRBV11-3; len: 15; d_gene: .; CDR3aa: CASSSGFYSGNTIYF; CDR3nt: TGTGCCAGCAGCTCGGGGTTTTACTCTGGAAACACCATATATTTT
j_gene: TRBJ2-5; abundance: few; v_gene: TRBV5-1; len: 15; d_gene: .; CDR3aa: CASSPPRDRQETQYF; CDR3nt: TGCGCCAGCAGCCCGCCCAGAGACAGACAAGAGACCCAGTACTTC
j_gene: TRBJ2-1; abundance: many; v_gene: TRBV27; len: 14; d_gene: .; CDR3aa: CASSLRPSYNEQFF; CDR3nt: TGTGCCAGCAGTTTAAGACCATCCTACAATGAGCAGTTCTTC
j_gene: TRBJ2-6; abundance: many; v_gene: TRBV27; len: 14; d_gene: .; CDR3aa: CASSLSSGANVLTF; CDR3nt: TGTGCCAGCAGTTTAAGTTCTGGGGCCAACGTCCTGACTTTC
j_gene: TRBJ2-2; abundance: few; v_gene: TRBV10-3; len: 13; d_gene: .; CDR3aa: CAIRIDTTGELFF; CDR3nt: TGTGCCATCAGAATTGACACCACCGGGGAGCTGTTTTTT
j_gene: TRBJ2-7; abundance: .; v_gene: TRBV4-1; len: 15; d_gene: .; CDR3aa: CASSQRSSQPYEQYF; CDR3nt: TGCGCCAGCAGCCAGAGATCAAGCCAACCTTACGAGCAGTACTTC
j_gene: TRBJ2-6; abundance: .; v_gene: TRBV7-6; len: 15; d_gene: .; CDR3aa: CASSLQGPGANVPTF; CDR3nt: TGTGCCAGCAGCTTACAGGGCCCTGGGGCCAACGTCCCGACTTTC
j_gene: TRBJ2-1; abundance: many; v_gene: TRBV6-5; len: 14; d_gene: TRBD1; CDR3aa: CASSYQGAYNEQFF; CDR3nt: TGTGCCAGCAGTTACCAGGGGGCTTACAATGAGCAGTTCTTC